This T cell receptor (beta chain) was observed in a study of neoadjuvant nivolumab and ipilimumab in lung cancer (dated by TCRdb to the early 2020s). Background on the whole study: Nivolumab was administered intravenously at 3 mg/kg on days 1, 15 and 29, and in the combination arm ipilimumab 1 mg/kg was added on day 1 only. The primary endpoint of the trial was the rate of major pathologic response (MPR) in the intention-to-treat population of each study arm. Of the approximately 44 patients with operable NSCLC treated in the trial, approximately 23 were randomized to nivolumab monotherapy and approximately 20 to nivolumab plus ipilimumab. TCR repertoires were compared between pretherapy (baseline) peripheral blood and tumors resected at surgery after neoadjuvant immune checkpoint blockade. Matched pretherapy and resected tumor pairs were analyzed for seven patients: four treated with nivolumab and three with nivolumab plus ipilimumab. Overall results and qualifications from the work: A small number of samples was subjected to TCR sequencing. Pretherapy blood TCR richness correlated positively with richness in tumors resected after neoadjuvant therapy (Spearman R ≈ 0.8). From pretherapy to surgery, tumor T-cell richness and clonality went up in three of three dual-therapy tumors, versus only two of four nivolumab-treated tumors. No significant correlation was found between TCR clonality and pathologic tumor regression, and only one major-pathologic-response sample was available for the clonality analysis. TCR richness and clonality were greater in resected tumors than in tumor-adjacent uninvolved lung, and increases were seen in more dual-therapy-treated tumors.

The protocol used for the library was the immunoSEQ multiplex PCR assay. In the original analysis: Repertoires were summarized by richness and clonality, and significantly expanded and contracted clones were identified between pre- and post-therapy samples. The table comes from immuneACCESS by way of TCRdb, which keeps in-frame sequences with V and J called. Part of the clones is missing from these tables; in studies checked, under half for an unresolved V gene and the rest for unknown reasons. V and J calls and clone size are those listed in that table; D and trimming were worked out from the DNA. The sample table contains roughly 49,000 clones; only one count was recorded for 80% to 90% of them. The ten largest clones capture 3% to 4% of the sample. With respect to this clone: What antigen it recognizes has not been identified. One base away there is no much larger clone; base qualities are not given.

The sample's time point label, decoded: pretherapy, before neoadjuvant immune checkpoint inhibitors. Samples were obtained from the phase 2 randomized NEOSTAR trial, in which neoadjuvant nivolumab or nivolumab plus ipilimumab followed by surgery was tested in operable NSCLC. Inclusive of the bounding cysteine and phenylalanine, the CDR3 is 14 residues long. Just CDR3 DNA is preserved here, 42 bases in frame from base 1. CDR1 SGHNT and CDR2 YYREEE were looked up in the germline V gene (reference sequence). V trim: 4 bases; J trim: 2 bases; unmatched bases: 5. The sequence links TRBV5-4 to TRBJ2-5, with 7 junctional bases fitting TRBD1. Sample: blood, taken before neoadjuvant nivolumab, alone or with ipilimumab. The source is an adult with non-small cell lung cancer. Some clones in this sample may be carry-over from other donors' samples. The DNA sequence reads TGTGCCAGCAGCCTCCCAGGGGGTCAAGAGACCCAGTACTTC. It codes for CASSLPGGQETQYF.